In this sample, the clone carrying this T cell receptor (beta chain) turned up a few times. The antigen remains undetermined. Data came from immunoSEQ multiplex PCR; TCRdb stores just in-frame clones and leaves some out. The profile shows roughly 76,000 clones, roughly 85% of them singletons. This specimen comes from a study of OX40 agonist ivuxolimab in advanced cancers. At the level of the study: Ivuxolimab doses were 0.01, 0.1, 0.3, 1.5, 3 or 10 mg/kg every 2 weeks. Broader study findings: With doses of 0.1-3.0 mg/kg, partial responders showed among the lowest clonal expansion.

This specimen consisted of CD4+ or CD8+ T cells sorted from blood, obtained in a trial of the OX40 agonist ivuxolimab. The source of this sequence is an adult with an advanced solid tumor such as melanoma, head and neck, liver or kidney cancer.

The CDR3 is CASRTGDTQYF. As DNA, the CDR3 is TGTGCCAGCAGGACAGGAGATACGCAGTATTTT. The genes are TRBV28 and TRBJ2-3; D possibly corresponds to TRBD1 (6 bases). The ends were cut back, 6 bases at V and 5 bases at J, with 6 bases in the middle. The CDR3 runs 11 residues. In germline, CDR1 is MDHEN, CDR2 SYDVKM.